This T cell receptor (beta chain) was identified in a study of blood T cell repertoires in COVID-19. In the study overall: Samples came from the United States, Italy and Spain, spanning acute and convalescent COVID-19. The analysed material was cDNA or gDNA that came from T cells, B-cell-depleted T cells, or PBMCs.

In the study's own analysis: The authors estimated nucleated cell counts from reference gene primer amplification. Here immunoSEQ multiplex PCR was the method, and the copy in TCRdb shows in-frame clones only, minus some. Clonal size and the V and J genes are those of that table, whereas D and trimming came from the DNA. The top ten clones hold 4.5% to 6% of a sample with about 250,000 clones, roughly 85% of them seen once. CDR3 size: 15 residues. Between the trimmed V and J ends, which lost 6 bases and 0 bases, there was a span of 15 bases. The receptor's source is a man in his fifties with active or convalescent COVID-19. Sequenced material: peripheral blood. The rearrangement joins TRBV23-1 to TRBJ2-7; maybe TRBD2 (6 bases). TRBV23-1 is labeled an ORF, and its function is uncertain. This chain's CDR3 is CASSPGVTRSYEQYF. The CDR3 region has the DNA TGCGCCAGCAGCCCGGGGGTTACCCGCTCCTACGAGCAGTACTTC.